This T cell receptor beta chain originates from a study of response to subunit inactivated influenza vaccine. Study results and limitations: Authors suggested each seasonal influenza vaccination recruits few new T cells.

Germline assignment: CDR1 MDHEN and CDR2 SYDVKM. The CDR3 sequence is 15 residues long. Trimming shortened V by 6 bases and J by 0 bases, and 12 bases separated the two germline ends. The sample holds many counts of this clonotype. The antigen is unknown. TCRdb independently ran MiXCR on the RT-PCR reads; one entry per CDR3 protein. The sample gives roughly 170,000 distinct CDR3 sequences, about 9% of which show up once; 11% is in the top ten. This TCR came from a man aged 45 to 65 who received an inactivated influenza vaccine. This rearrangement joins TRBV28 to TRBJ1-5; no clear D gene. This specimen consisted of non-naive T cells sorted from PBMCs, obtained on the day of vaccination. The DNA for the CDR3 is TGTGCCAGCAGGATCGACATTACTAGCAATCAGCCCCAGCATTTT. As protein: CASRIDITSNQPQHF. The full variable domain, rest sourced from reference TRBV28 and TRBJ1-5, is DVKVTQSSRYLVKRTGEKVFLECVQDMDHENMFWYRQDPGLGLRLIYFSYDVKMKEKGDIPEGYSVSREKKERFSLILESASTNQTSMYLCASRIDITSNQPQHFGDGTRLSIL.